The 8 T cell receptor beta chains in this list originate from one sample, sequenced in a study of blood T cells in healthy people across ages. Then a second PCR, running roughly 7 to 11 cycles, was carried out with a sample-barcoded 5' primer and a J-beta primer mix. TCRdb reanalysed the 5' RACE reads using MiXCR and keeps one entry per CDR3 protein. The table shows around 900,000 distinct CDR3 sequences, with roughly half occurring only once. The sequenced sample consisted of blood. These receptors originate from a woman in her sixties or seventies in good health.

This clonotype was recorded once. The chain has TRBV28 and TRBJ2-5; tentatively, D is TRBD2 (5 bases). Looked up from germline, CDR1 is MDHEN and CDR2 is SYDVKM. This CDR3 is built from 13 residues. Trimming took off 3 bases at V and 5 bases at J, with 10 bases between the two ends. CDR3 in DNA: TGTGCCAGCAGTTTTGCGGGCTTTGAGACCCAGTACTTC. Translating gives CASSFAGFETQYF.

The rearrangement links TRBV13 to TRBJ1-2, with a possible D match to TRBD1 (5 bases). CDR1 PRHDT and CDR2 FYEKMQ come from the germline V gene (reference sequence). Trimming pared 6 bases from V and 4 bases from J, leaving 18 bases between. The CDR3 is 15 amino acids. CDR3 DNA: TGTGCCAGCAGACAACTGGAGGAAGGGGTCTATGGCTACACCTTC. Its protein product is CASRQLEEGVYGYTF.

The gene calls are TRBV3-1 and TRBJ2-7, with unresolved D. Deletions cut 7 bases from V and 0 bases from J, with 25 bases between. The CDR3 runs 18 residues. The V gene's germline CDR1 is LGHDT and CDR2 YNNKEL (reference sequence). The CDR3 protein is CASIETYTRHRSSYEQYF. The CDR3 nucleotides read TGTGCCAGCATCGAAACCTATACGAGACACCGGAGCTCCTACGAGCAGTACTTC.

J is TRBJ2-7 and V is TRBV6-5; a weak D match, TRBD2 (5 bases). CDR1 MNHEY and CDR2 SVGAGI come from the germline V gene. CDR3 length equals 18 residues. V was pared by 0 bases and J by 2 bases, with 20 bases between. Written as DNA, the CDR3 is TGTGCCAGCAGTTACTCGATAATCGAGTGGGAGAGAGCCTACGAGCAGTACTTC. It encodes CASSYSIIEWERAYEQYF.

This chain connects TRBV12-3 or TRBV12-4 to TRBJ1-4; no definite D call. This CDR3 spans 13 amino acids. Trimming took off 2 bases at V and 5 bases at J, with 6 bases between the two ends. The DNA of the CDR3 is TGTGCCAGCAGTTTATATTCAAATGAAAAACTGTTTTTT. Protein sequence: CASSLYSNEKLFF.

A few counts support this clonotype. CDR3 residues: CASSLEGVLGANVLTF. The DNA for the CDR3 is TGTGCCAGCAGCTTAGAGGGGGTGCTAGGGGCCAACGTCCTGACTTTC. This chain joins TRBV7-9 and TRBJ2-6; D perhaps matches TRBD1 (6 bases). The CDR3 is made up of 16 amino acids. Germline V CDR1 and CDR2: SEHNR, FQNEAQ (reference sequence). The V end was cut by 1 base, the J end by 4 bases, with 11 bases between.

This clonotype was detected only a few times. This CDR3 reads CASSRTSRTSTDTQYF. In DNA form, the CDR3 reads TGTGCCAGCAGCCGGACTAGTCGTACTAGCACAGATACGCAGTATTTT. This chain joins TRBV5-5 and TRBJ2-3; 7 bases fit TRBD2. CDR3 length: 16 amino acids. Germline V gene data show CDR1 as SGHKS and CDR2 as YYEKEE (reference sequence). V lost 4 bases to trimming and J lost 0 bases; unmatched junction nucleotides: 8.

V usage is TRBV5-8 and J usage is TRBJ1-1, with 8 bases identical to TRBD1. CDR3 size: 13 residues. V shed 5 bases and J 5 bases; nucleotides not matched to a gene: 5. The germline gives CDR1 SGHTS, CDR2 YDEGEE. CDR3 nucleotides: TGTGCCAGCAGGCCCAGGGGGCATACTGAAGCTTTCTTT. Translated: CASRPRGHTEAFF.